This T cell receptor beta chain is from a study of blood T cell repertoires in COVID-19. On the study more broadly: The origin of the acute and convalescent COVID-19 samples was the United States, Italy and Spain.

This clone came up a few times. The germline V gene encodes CDR1 MNHEY and CDR2 SMNVEV (reference sequence). The CDR3 runs to 16 residues. The trim removed 6 bases at V and 3 bases at J, leaving 6 bases unmatched. The method was immunoSEQ multiplex PCR; TCRdb's version includes in-frame clones alone and lacks a portion of them. This table holds 140,000 to 150,000 clones, about 80% found once. Specimen: peripheral blood. The sequence came from a man aged 70-80 years who had recovered from COVID-19. The gene calls are TRBV27 and TRBJ2-1; 12 positions match TRBD2. This chain's CDR3 is CASSRLAGVGYNEQFF. CDR3 DNA: TGTGCCAGCAGCAGACTAGCGGGAGTGGGCTACAATGAGCAGTTCTTC.